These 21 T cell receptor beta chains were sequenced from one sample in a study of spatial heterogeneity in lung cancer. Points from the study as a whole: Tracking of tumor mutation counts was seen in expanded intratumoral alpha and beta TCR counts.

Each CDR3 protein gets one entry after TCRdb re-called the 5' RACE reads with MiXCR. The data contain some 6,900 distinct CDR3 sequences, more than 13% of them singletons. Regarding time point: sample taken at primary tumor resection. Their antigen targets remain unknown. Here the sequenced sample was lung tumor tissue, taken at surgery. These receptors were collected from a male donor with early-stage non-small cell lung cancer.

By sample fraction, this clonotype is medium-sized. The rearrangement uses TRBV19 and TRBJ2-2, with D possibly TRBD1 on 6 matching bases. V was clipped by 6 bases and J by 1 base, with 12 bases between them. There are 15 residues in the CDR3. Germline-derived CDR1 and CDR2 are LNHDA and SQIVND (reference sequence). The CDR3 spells CASRPQGGNTGELFF. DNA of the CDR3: TGTGCCAGTAGGCCACAGGGCGGGAACACCGGGGAGCTGTTTTTT.

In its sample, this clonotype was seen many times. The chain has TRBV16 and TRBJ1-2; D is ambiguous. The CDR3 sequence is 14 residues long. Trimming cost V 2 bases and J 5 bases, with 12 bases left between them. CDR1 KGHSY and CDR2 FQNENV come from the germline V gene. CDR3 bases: TGTGCCAGCAGCCAAGCGAGGGAGGTGTATGGCTACACCTTC. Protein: CASSQAREVYGYTF.

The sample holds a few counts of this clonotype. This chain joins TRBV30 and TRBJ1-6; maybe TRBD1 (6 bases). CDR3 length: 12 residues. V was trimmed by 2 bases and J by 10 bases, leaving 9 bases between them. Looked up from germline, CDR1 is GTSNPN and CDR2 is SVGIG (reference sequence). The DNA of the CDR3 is TGTGCCTGGAGTACGGGGGGCTCACCCCTCCACTTT. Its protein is CAWSTGGSPLHF.

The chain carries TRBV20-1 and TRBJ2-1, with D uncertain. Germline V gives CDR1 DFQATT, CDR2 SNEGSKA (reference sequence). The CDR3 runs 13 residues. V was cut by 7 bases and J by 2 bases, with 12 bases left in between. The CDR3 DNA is TGCAGTGGCGTCAGCCATACCTACAATGAGCAGTTCTTC. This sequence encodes CSGVSHTYNEQFF.

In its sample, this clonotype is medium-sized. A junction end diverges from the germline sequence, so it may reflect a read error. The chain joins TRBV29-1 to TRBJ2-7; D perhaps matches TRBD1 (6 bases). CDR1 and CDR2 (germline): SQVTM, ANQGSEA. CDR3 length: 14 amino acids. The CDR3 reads CSVTDRTSSYEQYF. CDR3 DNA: TGCAGCGTTACCGACAGGACCAGCTCCTATGAGCAGTACTTC.

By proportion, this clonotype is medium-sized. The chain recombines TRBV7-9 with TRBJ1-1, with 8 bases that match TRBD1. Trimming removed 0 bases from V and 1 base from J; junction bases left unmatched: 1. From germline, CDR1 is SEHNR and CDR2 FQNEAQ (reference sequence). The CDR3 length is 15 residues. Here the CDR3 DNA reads TGTGCCAGCAGCTTAGCAACAGGGGGGAACACTGAAGCTTTCTTT. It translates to CASSLATGGNTEAFF.

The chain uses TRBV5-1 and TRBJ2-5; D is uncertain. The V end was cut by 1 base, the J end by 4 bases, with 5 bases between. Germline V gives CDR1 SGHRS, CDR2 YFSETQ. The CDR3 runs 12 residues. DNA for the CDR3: TGCGCCAGCAGCTTGATCCCAGAGACCCAGTACTTC. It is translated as CASSLIPETQYF.

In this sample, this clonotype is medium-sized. As DNA, the CDR3 is TGTGCCAGTAGTAACCCGAACACCGGGGAGCTGTTTTTT. Protein product: CASSNPNTGELFF. V is TRBV19 and J is TRBJ2-2; no reliable D call. From germline, CDR1 is LNHDA and CDR2 SQIVND (reference sequence). Between the trimmed V and J ends, which lost 4 bases and 0 bases, there was a span of 3 bases. The CDR3 is 13 residues long.

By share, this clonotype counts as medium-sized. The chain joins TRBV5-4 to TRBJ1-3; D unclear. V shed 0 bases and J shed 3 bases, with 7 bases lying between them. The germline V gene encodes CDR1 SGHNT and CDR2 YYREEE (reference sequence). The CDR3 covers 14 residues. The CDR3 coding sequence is TGTGCCAGCAGCTTGGATAGAGATGGAAACACCATATATTTT. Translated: CASSLDRDGNTIYF.

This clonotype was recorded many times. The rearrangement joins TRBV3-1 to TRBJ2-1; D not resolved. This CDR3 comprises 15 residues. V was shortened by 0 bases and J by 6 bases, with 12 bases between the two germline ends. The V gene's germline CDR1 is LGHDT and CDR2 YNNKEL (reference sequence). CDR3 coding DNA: TGTGCCAGCAGCCAAGAGGTTGGGGTCCTCAATGAGCAGTTCTTC. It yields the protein CASSQEVGVLNEQFF.

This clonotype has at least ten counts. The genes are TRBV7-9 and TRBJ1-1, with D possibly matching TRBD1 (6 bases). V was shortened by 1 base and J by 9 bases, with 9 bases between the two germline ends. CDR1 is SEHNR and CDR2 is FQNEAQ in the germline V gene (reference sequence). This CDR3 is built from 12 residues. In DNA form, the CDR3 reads TGTGCCAGCAGCTTAGGGGACACAAAAGCTTTCTTT. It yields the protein CASSLGDTKAFF.

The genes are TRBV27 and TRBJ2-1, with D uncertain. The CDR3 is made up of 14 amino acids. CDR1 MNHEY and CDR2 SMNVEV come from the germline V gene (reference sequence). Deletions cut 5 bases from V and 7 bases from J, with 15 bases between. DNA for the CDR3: TGTGCCAGCAGTCCGGGTGGAGCGAGGAATGAGCAGTTCTTC. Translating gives CASSPGGARNEQFF.

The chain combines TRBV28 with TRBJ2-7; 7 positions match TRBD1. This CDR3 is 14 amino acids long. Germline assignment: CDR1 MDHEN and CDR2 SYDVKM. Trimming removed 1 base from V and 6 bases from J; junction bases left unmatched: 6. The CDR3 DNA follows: TGTGCCAGCAGTTTATATGACAGGGACGGCGAGCAGTACTTC. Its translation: CASSLYDRDGEQYF.

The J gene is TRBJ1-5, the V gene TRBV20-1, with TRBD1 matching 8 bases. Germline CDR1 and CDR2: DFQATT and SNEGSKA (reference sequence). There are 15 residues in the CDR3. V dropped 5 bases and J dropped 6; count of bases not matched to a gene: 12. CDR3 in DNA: TGCAGTGCTCCCCTCCTGGACAGGGCGGGTCAGCCCCAGCATTTT. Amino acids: CSAPLLDRAGQPQHF.

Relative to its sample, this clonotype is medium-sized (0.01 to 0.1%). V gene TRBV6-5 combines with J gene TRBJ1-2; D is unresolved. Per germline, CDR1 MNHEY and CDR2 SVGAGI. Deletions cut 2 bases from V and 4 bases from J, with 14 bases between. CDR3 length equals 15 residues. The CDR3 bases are TGTGCCAGCAGTTACCGCGGTGACGGTTCCTATGGCTACACCTTC. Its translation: CASSYRGDGSYGYTF.

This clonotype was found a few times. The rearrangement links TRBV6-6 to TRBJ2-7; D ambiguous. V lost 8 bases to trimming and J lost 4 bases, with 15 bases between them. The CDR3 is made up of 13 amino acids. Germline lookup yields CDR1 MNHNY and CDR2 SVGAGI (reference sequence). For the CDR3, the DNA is TGTGCCAGCGGCCAATCCTACTCATACGAGCAGTACTTC. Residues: CASGQSYSYEQYF.

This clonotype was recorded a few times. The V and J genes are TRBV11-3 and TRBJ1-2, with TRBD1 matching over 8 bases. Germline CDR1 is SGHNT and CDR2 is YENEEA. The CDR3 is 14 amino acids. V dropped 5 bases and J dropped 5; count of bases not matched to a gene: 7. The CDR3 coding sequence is TGTGCCAGCAGCCCGGGGACAGGCTTTTATGGCTACACCTTC. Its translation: CASSPGTGFYGYTF.

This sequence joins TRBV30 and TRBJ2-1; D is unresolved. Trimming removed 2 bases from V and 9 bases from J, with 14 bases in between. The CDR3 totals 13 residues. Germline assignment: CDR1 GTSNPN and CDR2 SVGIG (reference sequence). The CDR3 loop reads CAWSFGSFAEQFF. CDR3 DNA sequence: TGTGCCTGGAGTTTTGGGTCGTTCGCTGAGCAGTTCTTC.

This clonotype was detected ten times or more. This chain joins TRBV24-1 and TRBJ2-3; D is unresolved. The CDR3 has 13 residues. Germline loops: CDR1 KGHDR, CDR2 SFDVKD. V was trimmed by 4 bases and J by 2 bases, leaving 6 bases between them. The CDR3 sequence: CATSEPDTDTQYF. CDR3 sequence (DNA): TGTGCCACCAGTGAACCGGACACAGATACGCAGTATTTT.

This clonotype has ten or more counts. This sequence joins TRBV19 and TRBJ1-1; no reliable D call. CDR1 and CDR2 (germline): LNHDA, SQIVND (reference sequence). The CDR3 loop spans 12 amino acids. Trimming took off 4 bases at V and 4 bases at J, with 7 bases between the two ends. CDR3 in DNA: TGTGCCAGTAGTACGGGCTTCACTGAAGCTTTCTTT. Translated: CASSTGFTEAFF.

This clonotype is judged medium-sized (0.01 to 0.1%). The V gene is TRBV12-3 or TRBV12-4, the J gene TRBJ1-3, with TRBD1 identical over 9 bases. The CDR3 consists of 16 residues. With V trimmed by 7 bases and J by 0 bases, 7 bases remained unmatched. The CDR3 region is CASNAGQGDSGNTIYF. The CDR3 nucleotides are TGTGCCAGCAATGCGGGACAGGGTGACTCTGGAAACACCATATATTTT.